This T cell receptor (beta chain) was recovered during a study of OX40 agonist ivuxolimab in advanced cancers. For the study at large: Patients in dose escalation had liver, melanoma, kidney or head and neck cancers. Participants averaged approximately 60 years of age (range roughly 23 to 80) and were over 75% male. Findings and limits, study-wide: The authors also found low normalized T-cell clonal expansion in some nonresponders. At 0.1 to 3.0 mg/kg, CD4+ and CD8+ blood T cells expanded clonally by week 6.

CDR3 size: 10 residues. With respect to this clone: Its target is not known.

Assay used: immunoSEQ multiplex PCR; TCRdb lists only in-frame clones, some missing. The table lists 80,000 to 100,000 clones, about 92% of them singletons. The source was CD4+ or CD8+ T cells sorted from blood, collected in a trial of the OX40 agonist ivuxolimab. This chain uses TRBV5-3 with TRBJ2-5; D ambiguous. The J call is doubtful: the DNA matches TRBJ2-7 better. TRBV5-3 is classed as an ORF, of uncertain function. The clonotype comes from an adult with an advanced solid tumor such as melanoma, head and neck, liver or kidney cancer. The DNA of the CDR3 is TGTGCCAGAAGCTTATCCGAGCAGTACTTC. This translates into CARSLSEQYF.